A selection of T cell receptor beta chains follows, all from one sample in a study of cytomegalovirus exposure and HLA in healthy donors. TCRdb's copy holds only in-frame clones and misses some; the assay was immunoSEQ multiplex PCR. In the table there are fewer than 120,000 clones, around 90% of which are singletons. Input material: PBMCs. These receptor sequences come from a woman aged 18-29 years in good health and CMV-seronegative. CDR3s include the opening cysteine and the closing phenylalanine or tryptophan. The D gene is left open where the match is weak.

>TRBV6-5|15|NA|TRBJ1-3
CASSPDFYSGNTIYF
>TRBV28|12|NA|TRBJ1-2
CASSLSFYGYTF
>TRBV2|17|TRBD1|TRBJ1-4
CASRPGTGSVINEKLFF
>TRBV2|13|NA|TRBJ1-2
CASSPQGFKGYTF
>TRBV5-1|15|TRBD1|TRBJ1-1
CASSLEGGAGTEAFF
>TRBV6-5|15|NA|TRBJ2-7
CASSPRPGVWVEQYF
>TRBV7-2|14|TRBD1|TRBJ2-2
CASSLGQGAGELFF
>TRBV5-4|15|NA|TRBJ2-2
CASSLTGRNTGELFF
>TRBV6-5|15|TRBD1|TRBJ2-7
CASSYAPGGTYEQYF
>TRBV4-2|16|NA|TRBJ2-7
CASSQNQRQDPYEQYF
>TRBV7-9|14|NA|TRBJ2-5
CASSPGQYQETQYF
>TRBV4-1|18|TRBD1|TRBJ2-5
CASSQDLKGKGGRETQYF
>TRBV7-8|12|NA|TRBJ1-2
CASSLGLYGYTF
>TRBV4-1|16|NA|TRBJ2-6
CASSQDTSVGANVLTF
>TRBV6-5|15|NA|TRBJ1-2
CASSYAGSGGNGYTF
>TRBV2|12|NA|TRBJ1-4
CASKTLDEKLFF
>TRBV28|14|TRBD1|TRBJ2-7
CASSPGGELYEQYF
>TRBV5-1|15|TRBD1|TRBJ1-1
CASSRDSNMNTEAFF
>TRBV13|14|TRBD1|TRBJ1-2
CASSSSDRSYGYTF
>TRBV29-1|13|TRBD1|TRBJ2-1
CSVVDRAYNEQFF
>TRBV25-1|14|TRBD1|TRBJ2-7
CASSEGTAIYEQYF
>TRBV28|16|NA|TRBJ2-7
CASSLGSGGARIEQYF
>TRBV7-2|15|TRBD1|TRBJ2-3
CASSPDRAPSGLLYF
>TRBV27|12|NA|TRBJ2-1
CASSRGTTEQFF
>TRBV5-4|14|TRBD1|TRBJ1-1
CASSWDRWNTEAFF
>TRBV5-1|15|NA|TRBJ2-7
CASSLSPGRAYEQYF
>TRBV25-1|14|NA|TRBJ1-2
CASSATRGNYGYTF
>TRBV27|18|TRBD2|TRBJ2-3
CASSYRKGLAGEADTQYF
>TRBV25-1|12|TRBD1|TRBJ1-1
CATQDRGPEAFF
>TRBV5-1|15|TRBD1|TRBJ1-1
CASSSQGVGNTEAFF
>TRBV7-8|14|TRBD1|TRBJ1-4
CASTPGDREGKLFF
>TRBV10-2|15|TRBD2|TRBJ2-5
CASSETSGPQKTQYF
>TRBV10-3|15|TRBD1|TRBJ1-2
CAISPGQGTIYGYTF
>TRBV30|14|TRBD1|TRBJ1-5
CAWSAGTANQPQHF
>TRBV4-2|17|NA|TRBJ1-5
CASSQDPTVTSNQPQHF
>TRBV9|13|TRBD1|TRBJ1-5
CASSVATGGPQHF
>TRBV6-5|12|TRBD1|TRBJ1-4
CASGTANEKLFF
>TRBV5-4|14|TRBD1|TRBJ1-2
CASSLKGQGGGYTF
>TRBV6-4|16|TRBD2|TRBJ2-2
CASSTSSGGISGELFF
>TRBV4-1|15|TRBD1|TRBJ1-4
CASSPNTGTGKKLFF
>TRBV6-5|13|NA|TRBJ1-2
CASSSGFNYGYTF
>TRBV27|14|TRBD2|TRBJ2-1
CASSTGLAVNEQFF
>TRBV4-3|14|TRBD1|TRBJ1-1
CASSQKGGTLGAFF
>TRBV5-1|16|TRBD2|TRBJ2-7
CASSFGFAAGGYEQYF
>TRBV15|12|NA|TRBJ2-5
CATSRVGETQYF
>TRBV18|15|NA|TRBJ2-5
CASSPPDSYQETQYF
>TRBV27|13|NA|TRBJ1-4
CASKVANDEKLFF